These T cell receptor beta chains were read from a single sample in a study of T cell repertoires in cytomegalovirus infection. TCRdb analysed the reads with MiXCR anew, one entry per CDR3 protein. The sample shows about 920,000 distinct CDR3 sequences, around a third of them seen only once. These TCRs' antigens remain unknown. Sequenced material: cultured CD8+ T cells from PBMCs, taken from culture after CMV antigen stimulation. These receptors all come from a human donor in good health (CMV status not recorded). Some clones in this sample may be carry-over from other donors' samples. CDR3s leave out the opening cysteine and the closing phenylalanine or tryptophan.

j_call v_call cdr3_aa
TRBJ2-5 TRBV4-2 ASSQDGAWGETQY
TRBJ2-1 TRBV4-2 ASSQDFGSGGPYNEQF
TRBJ2-1 TRBV4-3 ASSQVQGDEQF
TRBJ1-4 TRBV4-1 ASSQGQGEDEKLF
TRBJ1-2 TRBV24-1 ATSDRPGTSANYGYT
TRBJ2-4 TRBV27 ASSRLRTGAKNIQY
TRBJ2-5 TRBV29-1 SVDGIQETQY
TRBJ2-3 TRBV9 ASSLRTGFSTDTQY
TRBJ1-6 TRBV10-3 AINDSLNSPLH
TRBJ1-1 TRBV19 ASTNSVTQNTEAF
TRBJ1-2 TRBV7-3 ASSPRGSNGYT
TRBJ2-1 TRBV7-2 ASSVGTSGGPYNEQF
TRBJ1-5 TRBV18 ASSRGDHGNQPQH
TRBJ2-3 TRBV6-5 ASSKQRSTDTQY
TRBJ1-5 TRBV6-5 ASSYPGPNQPQH
TRBJ1-1 TRBV5-1 ASFKAGGDSTEAF
TRBJ2-1 TRBV2 ASSYGGAGPGNEQF
TRBJ1-5 TRBV4-1 ASSPYSSNQPQH
TRBJ1-2 TRBV2 ASRAGGRFYGYT
TRBJ2-1 TRBV19 ASSKEGGADEQF
TRBJ1-6 TRBV7-6 ASSLSQINSPLH